Below, 16 T cell receptor beta chains from the same sample are listed, as sequenced in a study of T-cell reconstitution after alpha-beta-depleted transplantation in children. Unique molecular identifiers were incorporated during preparation of the TCRbeta library. TCRdb re-analysed the PCR reads in MiXCR, keeping a single row per CDR3 protein. The sample contains around 490,000 distinct CDR3 sequences, about an eighth of which appear only once. This sample comprised PBMCs, mostly from graft donor cells, obtained 180 days after TCRalphabeta/CD19-depleted stem cell transplant. The receptors were sampled from a female patient between 2 and 15 years old who had a stem cell transplant for aplastic anemia, so the T cells may come from the graft donor.

The table lists this clonotype with a few counts. The chain uses TRBV29-1 and TRBJ1-4; no clear D. Germline CDR1 SQVTM, CDR2 ANQGSEA. CDR3 size: 14 residues. V lost 4 bases, J lost 6 bases, and 15 bases lay in between. The CDR3 loop is CSVAVSSSYEKLFF. The CDR3, as DNA: TGCAGCGTTGCGGTCTCCAGCAGTTATGAAAAACTGTTTTTT.

This rearrangement joins TRBV20-1 to TRBJ2-1; 8 bases align to TRBD2. The V gene's germline CDR1 is DFQATT and CDR2 SNEGSKA (reference sequence). This CDR3 has 12 amino acids. V shed 7 bases and J 2 bases; nucleotides not matched to a gene: 1. CDR3 region: CSVAGTYNEQFF. CDR3 DNA: TGCAGTGTAGCGGGAACCTACAATGAGCAGTTCTTC.

This clonotype was counted only a few times. The genes are TRBV11-2 and TRBJ2-1; D is perhaps TRBD2 (5 bases). The length of the CDR3 is 19 residues. The germline V gene has CDR1 SGHAT and CDR2 FQNNGV. Trimming stripped 7 bases from V and 2 bases from J, with 27 bases between. CDR3 in DNA: TGTGCCAGCACCAGCGGACTGACTAAGATAGGCCTAACCTACAATGAGCAGTTCTTC. Its translation: CASTSGLTKIGLTYNEQFF.

This clonotype appeared many times. V usage is TRBV25-1 and J usage is TRBJ2-7, with TRBD1 matching 8 bases. This CDR3 comprises 13 residues. V gave up 6 bases and J gave up 3 bases; unmatched junction bases: 4. CDR1 is MGHDK, CDR2 SYGVNS, per germline. CDR3 in amino acids: CASRGTGGYEQYF. The CDR3 coding sequence is TGTGCCAGCAGAGGGACAGGAGGCTACGAGCAGTACTTC.

The rearrangement links TRBV7-8 to TRBJ2-1; possibly TRBD2 for D (6 bases). Trimming pared 1 base from V and 4 bases from J, leaving 23 bases between. This CDR3 is 19 amino acids long. Germline-derived CDR1 and CDR2 are SGHVS and FQNEAQ. CDR3 DNA sequence: TGTGCCAGCAGCTTAGTGGATGGAGGGTACGGCTTTCCATACAATGAGCAGTTCTTC. Its protein is CASSLVDGGYGFPYNEQFF.

Ten or more counts support this clonotype. The rearrangement joins TRBV20-1 to TRBJ2-5, with D perhaps matching TRBD2 (5 bases). V shed 4 bases and J shed 4 bases, with 7 bases lying between them. The CDR3 totals 11 residues. Germline V gene sequence: CDR1 DFQATT, CDR2 SNEGSKA (reference sequence). CDR3 nucleotides: TGCAGTGCTAATGCGGGAGAGACCCAGTACTTC. Its protein is CSANAGETQYF.

The chain joins TRBV4-3 to TRBJ2-7; D unresolved. V was cut by 2 bases and J by 8 bases, with 4 bases left in between. The CDR3 has 10 residues. Looked up from germline, CDR1 is LGHNA and CDR2 is YSLEER. The CDR3, as DNA: TGCGCCAGCAGCCAAAGGAAGCAGTACGTC. It yields the protein CASSQRKQYV.

This clonotype was detected a few times. The rearrangement joins TRBV12-3 or TRBV12-4 to TRBJ2-1; tentatively, D is TRBD1 or TRBD2 (5 bases each). The length of the CDR3 is 16 residues. The V and J ends lost 6 bases and 2 bases respectively, with 17 bases between them. In DNA form, the CDR3 reads TGTGCCAGCAGACCAACTTCGGGGACCACCTACAATGAGCAGTTCTTC. Its translation is CASRPTSGTTYNEQFF.

This chain joins TRBV12-3 or TRBV12-4 and TRBJ2-1, with 9 bases aligning to TRBD1. This CDR3 region has 13 residues. V was clipped by 5 bases and J by 8 bases; unmatched bases: 4. CDR3 amino acids: CASSRTGVHEQFF. The CDR3, as DNA: TGTGCCAGCAGTAGGACAGGGGTCCATGAGCAGTTCTTC.

The CDR3 reads CASSYTSGTGWVDEQYF. For the CDR3, the DNA is TGTGCCAGCAGTTATACTTCCGGGACAGGATGGGTCGACGAGCAGTACTTC. V is TRBV6-2 or TRBV6-3 and J is TRBJ2-7, with 8 bases fitting TRBD1. The CDR3 is 17 residues long. Germline CDR1 is MNHEY and CDR2 is SVGEGT. The J segment lost 5 bases and the V segment lost 3 bases, leaving 15 bases of the junction unmatched.

The V and J genes are TRBV10-3 and TRBJ1-2, with D possibly matching TRBD1 (5 bases). V was pared by 3 bases and J by 4 bases, with 15 bases between. Looked up from germline, CDR1 is ENHRY and CDR2 is SYGVKD. The CDR3 sequence is 15 residues long. The CDR3 loop reads CAISDNGRDRYGYTF. CDR3 DNA: TGTGCCATCAGTGATAATGGCAGGGACCGCTATGGCTACACCTTC.

This clonotype has a handful of counts. The chain uses TRBV7-9 and TRBJ1-4, with D possibly matching TRBD1 (5 bases). CDR3 length: 15 amino acids. The V end lost 0 bases, the J end lost 5 bases, and 10 bases lay between the germline ends. CDR1 is SEHNR, CDR2 FQNEAQ, per germline (reference sequence). The DNA for the CDR3 is TGTGCCAGCAGCTTAGCCGGGACCCAGAATGAAAAACTGTTTTTT. Translation gives CASSLAGTQNEKLFF.

The V and J genes are TRBV5-1 and TRBJ1-1, with no clear D. This CDR3 has 13 amino acids. The V gene lost 3 bases and the J gene lost 1 base, with 7 bases spanning the gap. Germline CDR1 is SGHRS and CDR2 is YFSETQ. CDR3 amino acids: CASSYAGNTEAFF. The CDR3, as DNA: TGCGCCAGCAGCTATGCAGGGAACACTGAAGCTTTCTTT.

This clonotype was seen only a few times. The V and J genes are TRBV5-1 and TRBJ2-1; D remains ambiguous. Germline CDR1 SGHRS, CDR2 YFSETQ. This CDR3 is 14 amino acids long. The V and J ends lost 0 bases and 6 bases respectively, with 10 bases between them. The CDR3 loop reads CASSLGYDRNEQFF. CDR3 nucleotides: TGCGCCAGCAGCTTGGGCTACGATCGCAATGAGCAGTTCTTC.

This clonotype was picked up a small number of times. V gene TRBV5-1 combines with J gene TRBJ2-3; perhaps TRBD2 as D (6 bases). Germline CDR1 is SGHRS and CDR2 is YFSETQ. This CDR3 comprises 13 residues. V dropped 7 bases and J dropped 2 bases, with 11 bases sitting between them. This chain's CDR3 is CASVADITDTQYF. As DNA, the CDR3 is TGCGCCAGCGTAGCGGATATCACAGATACGCAGTATTTT.

In DNA form, the CDR3 reads TGTGCCAGCGGGCTTAGTCCCAATCAGCCCCAGCATTTT. Protein: CASGLSPNQPQHF. The chain combines TRBV6-6 with TRBJ1-5; no reliable D call. The germline CDR1 and CDR2 sequences are MNHNY and SVGAGI (reference sequence). The germline V and J ends were trimmed by 8 bases and 3 bases, with 11 bases remaining between them. This CDR3 contains 13 residues.